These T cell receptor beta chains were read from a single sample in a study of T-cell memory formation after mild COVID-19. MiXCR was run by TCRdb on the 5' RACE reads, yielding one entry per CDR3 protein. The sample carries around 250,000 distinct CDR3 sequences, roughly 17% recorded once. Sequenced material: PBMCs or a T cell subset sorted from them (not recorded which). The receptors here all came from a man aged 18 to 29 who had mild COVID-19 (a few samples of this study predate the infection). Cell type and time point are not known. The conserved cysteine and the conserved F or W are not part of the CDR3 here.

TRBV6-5 ASSEGQGAANYGYT
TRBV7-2 ASSRDRGGNQPQH
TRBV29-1 SVASQDHEQF
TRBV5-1 ASSWRSLNYGYT
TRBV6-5 ASKLSGGLQETQY
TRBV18 ASSPPGAGQQF
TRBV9 ASSPYLGRGLESSENTIY
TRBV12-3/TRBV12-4 ASSLATGGVGDTQY
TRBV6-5 ASREGYGYT
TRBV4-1 ASSPFSGGLYEQY
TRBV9 ASSVGTGGDTQY
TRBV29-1 SVDLLSGANVLT
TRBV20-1 SARDLQSNQPQH
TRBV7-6 ASSSPGPRGAPGQGTDTQY
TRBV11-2 ASSLRLGGGSYNEQF
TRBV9 ASSVTGTGSAEQY
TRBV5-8 ASRTSGGLRNIQY
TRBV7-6 ASSLGGGEAF
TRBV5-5 ASSLSGQGIQETQY
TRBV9 ASSVGRGRTEAF
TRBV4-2 ASSQETGGNQPQH
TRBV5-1 ASSIRPQARGNEQF
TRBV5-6 ASSFFRALSYEQY
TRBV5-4 ASSLYSDSEKLF
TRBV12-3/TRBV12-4 ASSLERDGGTEAF
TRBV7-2 ASNTQGGTQY
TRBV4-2 ASSQGLGYNYGYT
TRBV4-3 ASSQDRLKETQY
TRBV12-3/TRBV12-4 ASSPRTAYTEAF
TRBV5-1 ASSSTGPSNEQF
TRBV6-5 ASRPAGQGPGNIQY
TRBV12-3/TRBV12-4 ASSFFQGQDTEAF
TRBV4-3 ASSPPRAGGAYNEQF
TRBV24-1 AAGQDTDTQY
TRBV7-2 ASSSSLGLAGQSSYEQY
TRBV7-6 ASSFGPGYPPYYGYT
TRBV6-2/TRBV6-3 ASSYSRGQQETQY